These 18 T cell receptor beta chains originate from one sample sequenced in a study of blood T cell repertoires in COVID-19. The assay was immunoSEQ multiplex PCR, and TCRdb's table has in-frame clones only and misses some. The table has over 250,000 clones, approximately 86% seen once. The material sequenced was peripheral blood. These receptors all stem from a woman aged 70-85 years with COVID-19, enrolled during active disease.

The chain uses TRBV4-1 and TRBJ1-4; TRBD1 agrees at 8 bases. This CDR3 contains 17 residues. V was pared by 0 bases and J by 8 bases, with 11 bases of the junction left unmatched. Germline V CDR1 and CDR2: MGHRA, YSYEKL. The CDR3 sequence: CASSQDKGAGGREKLFF. Here the CDR3 DNA reads TGCGCCAGCAGCCAAGATAAAGGGGCAGGGGGCAGAGAAAAACTGTTTTTT.

CDR3 sequence reads: CASTPGRGPYNEQFF. The CDR3, as DNA: TGTGCCAGCACCCCCGGGCGGGGGCCCTACAATGAGCAGTTCTTC. The chain carries TRBV6-5 and TRBJ2-1, with D possibly matching TRBD2 (7 bases). The V end lost 7 bases, the J end lost 2 bases, and 15 bases lay between the germline ends. Germline-derived CDR1 and CDR2 are MNHEY and SVGAGI. The CDR3 loop spans 15 amino acids.

The rearrangement links TRBV12-5 to TRBJ1-2, with 7 bases fitting TRBD1. Looked up from germline, CDR1 is LGHNT and CDR2 is FRNRAP. The CDR3 runs to 17 residues. With V trimmed by 0 bases and J by 0 bases, 7 bases remained unmatched. Written as DNA, the CDR3 is TGTGCTAGTGGTTTGGTCACAGGGGACCTTACTAACTATGGCTACACCTTC. This gives the protein CASGLVTGDLTNYGYTF.

The chain carries TRBV3-1 (or the pseudogene TRBV3-2) and TRBJ2-2; 11 positions match TRBD2. V gave up 3 bases and J gave up 5 bases; unmatched junction bases: 5. The CDR3 extends over 16 amino acids. The V gene's germline CDR1 is LGHDT and CDR2 YNNKEL (reference sequence). CDR3 sequence reads: CASSHVASGGTGELFF. CDR3 nucleotides: TGTGCCAGCAGCCATGTAGCTAGCGGGGGGACCGGGGAGCTGTTTTTT.

The chain links TRBV20-1 to TRBJ2-3, with 9 nucleotides matching TRBD2. The CDR3 has 14 residues. The germline V gene encodes CDR1 DFQATT and CDR2 SNEGSKA (reference sequence). The ends lost 3 bases at V and 0 bases at J; junction bases unmatched: 1. The CDR3 DNA reads as TGCAGTGCTAGTCTAGCGGGGAGCACAGATACGCAGTATTTT. The encoded protein is CSASLAGSTDTQYF.

The V and J genes are TRBV7-2 and TRBJ2-2; the match to TRBD2 covers 9 bases. The CDR3 is 15 residues long. Germline CDR1 SGHTA, CDR2 FQGNSA. The junction had 6 bases not matched to a gene; V was cut back by 5 bases and J by 5 bases. CDR3 amino acids: CASSALAGPTGELFF. Here the CDR3 DNA reads TGTGCCAGCAGCGCCCTAGCGGGGCCTACCGGGGAGCTGTTTTTT. The whole variable domain, filled in from reference TRBV7-2 and TRBJ2-2, reads GAGVSQSPSNKVTEKGKDVELRCDPISGHTALYWYRQSLGQGLEFLIYFQGNSAPDKSGLPSDRFSAERTGGSVSTLTIQRTQQEDSAVYLCASSALAGPTGELFFGEGSRLTVL.

This chain uses TRBV7-8 with TRBJ2-7, with a weak D call TRBD2 (5 bases). Germline loops: CDR1 SGHVS, CDR2 FQNEAQ. CDR3 length equals 14 residues. V was shortened by 2 bases and J by 2 bases, with 10 bases between the two germline ends. CDR3 DNA sequence: TGTGCCAGCAGCTTATTCGCCGGGACCTACGAGCAGTACTTC. Translated: CASSLFAGTYEQYF.

The CDR3 here is CASSPLRRLGGLSGNTIYF. The CDR3 DNA follows: TGTGCCAGCAGCCCCCTCAGACGCCTCGGCGGCCTCTCTGGAAACACCATATATTTT. This chain joins TRBV7-3 and TRBJ1-3; no firm D call. This CDR3 contains 19 residues. V was cut by 5 bases and J by 0 bases, with 23 bases left in between. Germline V lookup: CDR1 SGHTA, CDR2 FQGTGA.

The gene calls are TRBV5-1 and TRBJ2-5; 13 nucleotides agree with TRBD2. Germline assignment: CDR1 SGHRS and CDR2 YFSETQ. V lost 4 bases to trimming and J lost 4 bases; unmatched junction nucleotides: 7. CDR3 length: 16 residues. The CDR3 is CASSAGTSGAGETQYF. CDR3 nucleotide sequence: TGCGCCAGCAGCGCAGGGACTAGCGGGGCTGGAGAGACCCAGTACTTC.

The genes are TRBV30 and TRBJ1-1; a weak D match, TRBD1 (6 bases). Germline assignment: CDR1 GTSNPN and CDR2 SVGIG (reference sequence). This CDR3 comprises 13 residues. The V and J ends lost 5 bases and 5 bases respectively, with 15 bases between them. This CDR3 reads CAWGGQSYTEAFF. The CDR3 nucleotides are TGTGCCTGGGGGGGGCAGTCATATACTGAAGCTTTCTTT.

V and J are TRBV2 and TRBJ2-7, with TRBD2 matching 12 bases. V shed 7 bases and J 6 bases; nucleotides not matched to a gene: 7. The CDR3 contains 14 residues. From germline, CDR1 is SNHLY and CDR2 FYNNEI. CDR3 nucleotide sequence: TGTGCCAGCAAGTCTAGCGGGGGGGCCGGCGAGCAGTACTTC. Its protein is CASKSSGGAGEQYF.

This chain connects TRBV2 to TRBJ1-2, with TRBD1 matching over 7 bases. Germline V gives CDR1 SNHLY, CDR2 FYNNEI. The CDR3 spans 13 residues. Germline trimming cut 6 bases from V and 3 bases from J; bases unmatched to any gene: 4. CDR3 amino acids: CASRSGTDYGYTF. The CDR3 DNA is TGTGCCAGCAGGTCTGGGACAGACTATGGCTACACCTTC.

This clone was counted a few times. J is TRBJ2-2 and V is TRBV5-1; tentative D call: TRBD1 (6 bases). Trimming removed 0 bases from V and 0 bases from J, with 9 bases in between. CDR1 is SGHRS, CDR2 YFSETQ, per germline. This CDR3 spans 16 amino acids. CDR3 DNA: TGCGCCAGCAGCTTGGGGACAGTAACGAACACCGGGGAGCTGTTTTTT. This translates into CASSLGTVTNTGELFF.

The chain uses TRBV7-8 and TRBJ2-7; D might be TRBD2 (7 bases). CDR1 and CDR2 (germline): SGHVS, FQNEAQ. V was cut by 5 bases and J by 7 bases, with 12 bases left in between. CDR3 length equals 12 residues. CDR3 in DNA: TGTGCCAGCAGCCTAGGGGGGGTGGAGCAGTACTTC. This sequence encodes CASSLGGVEQYF.

This clone showed up just once. This sequence joins TRBV3-1 (or the pseudogene TRBV3-2) and TRBJ2-5, with TRBD2 matching 8 bases. CDR1 and CDR2 (germline): LGHDT, YNNKEL (reference sequence). V lost 3 bases and J lost 5; bases outside the gene matches: 8. The length of the CDR3 is 15 residues. Here the CDR3 DNA reads TGTGCCAGCAGCCAGAACGGGGGGGCATGGGAGACCCAGTACTTC. It yields the protein CASSQNGGAWETQYF.

The V and J genes are TRBV7-3 and TRBJ2-3, with D possibly matching TRBD2 (6 bases). V lost 5 bases, J lost 2 bases, and 11 bases lay in between. The germline gives CDR1 SGHTA, CDR2 FQGTGA. This CDR3 region has 14 residues. CDR3 loop: CASSISGVTDTQYF. CDR3 in DNA: TGTGCCAGCAGCATTAGCGGAGTCACAGATACGCAGTATTTT.

The chain is built from TRBV9 and TRBJ2-1, with 7 bases that match TRBD2. The CDR3 has 15 residues. Germline assignment: CDR1 SGDLS and CDR2 YYNGEE. V was clipped by 7 bases and J by 4 bases; unmatched bases: 11. The CDR3 nucleotides read TGTGCCAGCCAAGACGGGGCTAGCGGATACAATGAGCAGTTCTTC. Encoded protein: CASQDGASGYNEQFF.

The J gene is TRBJ1-5, the V gene TRBV28; 8 nucleotides agree with TRBD1. Germline V gene lookup returns CDR1 MDHEN and CDR2 SYDVKM. V was pared by 5 bases and J by 7 bases, with 7 bases of the junction left unmatched. The CDR3 has 14 amino acids. The CDR3 region has the DNA TGTGCCAGCAGTCCCCGGGACAGGACCCAGCCCCAGCATTTT. Protein product: CASSPRDRTQPQHF. Complete variable domain (other parts from reference TRBV28 and TRBJ1-5): DVKVTQSSRYLVKRTGEKVFLECVQDMDHENMFWYRQDPGLGLRLIYFSYDVKMKEKGDIPEGYSVSREKKERFSLILESASTNQTSMYLCASSPRDRTQPQHFGDGTRLSIL.